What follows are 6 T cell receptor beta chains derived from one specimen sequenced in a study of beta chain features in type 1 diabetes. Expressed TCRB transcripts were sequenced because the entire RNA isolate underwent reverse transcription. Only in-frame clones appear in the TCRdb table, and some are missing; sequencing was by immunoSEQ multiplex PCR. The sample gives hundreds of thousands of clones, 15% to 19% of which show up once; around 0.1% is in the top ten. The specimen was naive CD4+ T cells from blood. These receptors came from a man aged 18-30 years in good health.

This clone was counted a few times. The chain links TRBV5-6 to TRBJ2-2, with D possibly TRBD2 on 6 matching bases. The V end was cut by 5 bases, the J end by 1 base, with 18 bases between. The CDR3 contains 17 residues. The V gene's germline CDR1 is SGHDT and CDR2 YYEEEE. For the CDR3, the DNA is TGTGCCAGCAGACCTTGGCGGCGGGACGAGAACACCGGGGAGCTGTTTTTT. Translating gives CASRPWRRDENTGELFF. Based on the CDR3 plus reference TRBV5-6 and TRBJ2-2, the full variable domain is DAGVTQSPTHLIKTRGQQVTLRCSPKSGHDTVSWYQQALGQGPQFIFQYYEEEERQRGNFPDRFSGHQFPNYSSELNVNALLLGDSALYLCASRPWRRDENTGELFFGEGSRLTVL.

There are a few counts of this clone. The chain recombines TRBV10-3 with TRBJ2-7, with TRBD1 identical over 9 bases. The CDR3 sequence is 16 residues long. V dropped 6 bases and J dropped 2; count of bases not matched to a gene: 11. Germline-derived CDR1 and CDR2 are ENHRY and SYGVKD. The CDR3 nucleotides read TGTGCCATCAGCCAGATCTCCGGACAGGGGACCTACGAGCAGTACTTC. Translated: CAISQISGQGTYEQYF.

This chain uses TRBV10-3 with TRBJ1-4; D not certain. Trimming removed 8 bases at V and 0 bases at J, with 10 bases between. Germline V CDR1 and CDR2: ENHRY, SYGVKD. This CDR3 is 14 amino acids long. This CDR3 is CAISPVATNEKLFF. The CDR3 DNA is TGTGCCATCTCCCCAGTAGCAACTAATGAAAAACTGTTTTTT.

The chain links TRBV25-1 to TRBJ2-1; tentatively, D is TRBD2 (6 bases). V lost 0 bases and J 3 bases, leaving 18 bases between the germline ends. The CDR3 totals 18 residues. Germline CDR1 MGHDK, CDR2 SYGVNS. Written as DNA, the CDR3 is TGTGCCAGCAGTGAATACAGGGACGGGGGTGGCTACTACAATGAGCAGTTCTTC. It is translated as CASSEYRDGGGYYNEQFF.

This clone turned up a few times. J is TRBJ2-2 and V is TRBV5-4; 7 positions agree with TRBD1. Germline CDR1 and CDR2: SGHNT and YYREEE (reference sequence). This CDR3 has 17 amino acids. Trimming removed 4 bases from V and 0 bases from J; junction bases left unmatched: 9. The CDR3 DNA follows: TGTGCCAGCAGCCAGGGGGTTGGCACCACGAACACCGGGGAGCTGTTTTTT. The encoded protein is CASSQGVGTTNTGELFF. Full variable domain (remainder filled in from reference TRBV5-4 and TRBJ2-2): ETGVTQSPTHLIKTRGQQVTLRCSSQSGHNTVSWYQQALGQGPQFIFQYYREEENGRGNFPPRFSGLQFPNYSSELNVNALELDDSALYLCASSQGVGTTNTGELFFGEGSRLTVL.

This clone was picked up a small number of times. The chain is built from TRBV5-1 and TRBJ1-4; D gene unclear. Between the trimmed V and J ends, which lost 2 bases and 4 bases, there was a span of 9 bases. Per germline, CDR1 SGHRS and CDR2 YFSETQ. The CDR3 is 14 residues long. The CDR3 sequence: CASSFGQNNEKLFF. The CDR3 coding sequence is TGCGCCAGCAGCTTCGGTCAGAATAATGAAAAACTGTTTTTT.